Listed below are T cell receptor beta chains from one sample, sequenced in a study of T-cell memory formation after mild COVID-19. Using its own MiXCR run on the 5' RACE reads, TCRdb lists one record per CDR3 protein. The sample lists under 250,000 distinct CDR3 sequences, approximately 10% seen once, with about 3.8% in the top ten. The sample comprised PBMCs or a T cell subset sorted from them (not recorded which). All receptors come from a man aged 18 to 35 who had mild COVID-19 (a few samples of this study predate the infection). Cell type and time point are not known. The CDR3 runs from the conserved cysteine through the conserved F or W. The D gene is left open where the match is weak. The size entry is marked missing in some rows and otherwise reads once, few, many or a size class.

>NA|few|TRBJ1-4|TRBV10-3
CAISEVSEKLFF
TGTGCCATCAGTGAGGTTTCGGAAAAACTGTTTTTT
>TRBD2|few|TRBJ2-1|TRBV12-3/TRBV12-4
CASRWGGIGRHEQFF
TGTGCCAGCAGATGGGGGGGAATTGGTAGGCACGAGCAGTTCTTC
>NA|few|TRBJ1-2|TRBV6-5
CASRTAGANYGYTF
TGTGCCAGCAGGACGGCAGGGGCTAACTATGGCTACACCTTC
>NA|NA|TRBJ2-2|TRBV5-1
CASSSGDRAGELFF
TGCGCCAGCAGTTCGGGGGACCGGGCCGGGGAGCTGTTTTTT
>NA|NA|TRBJ2-6|TRBV6-1
CASSEGSGYGANVLTF
TGTGCCAGCAGTGAAGGGTCCGGGTACGGGGCCAACGTCCTGACTTTC
>NA|NA|TRBJ1-5|TRBV27
CASSPTSVNSNQPQHF
TGTGCCAGCAGTCCAACGTCGGTAAATAGCAATCAGCCCCAGCATTTT
>NA|few|TRBJ1-1|TRBV12-3/TRBV12-4
CASIRDTNTEAFF
TGTGCCAGCATCAGGGACACGAACACTGAAGCTTTCTTT
>NA|few|TRBJ1-5|TRBV7-9
CASTLSGGPNQPQHF
TGTGCCAGCACCCTAAGCGGGGGTCCTAATCAGCCCCAGCATTTT
>NA|NA|TRBJ2-3|TRBV15
CATSSRQVPTDTQYF
TGTGCCACCAGCAGTCGTCAGGTCCCCACAGATACGCAGTATTTT
>NA|NA|TRBJ1-6|TRBV27
CASSSEYNSPLHF
TGTGCCAGCAGTTCAGAATATAATTCACCCCTCCACTTT
>NA|many|TRBJ1-2|TRBV29-1
CSVEEQPLRYTF
TGCAGCGTTGAAGAACAGCCCCTGCGCTACACCTTC
>TRBD2|NA|TRBJ2-1|TRBV3-1
CASSQDTASGNEQFF
TGTGCCAGCAGCCAAGATACCGCTAGCGGGAATGAGCAGTTCTTC
>NA|many|TRBJ2-7|TRBV6-6
CASSYWDEQYF
TGTGCCAGCAGTTACTGGGATGAGCAGTACTTC
>NA|NA|TRBJ1-2|TRBV29-1
CSESTAGSGYTF
TGCAGCGAATCCACAGCGGGGTCCGGCTACACCTTC
>TRBD1|many|TRBJ1-5|TRBV5-1
CASSLDGQGNQPQHF
TGCGCCAGCAGCTTGGATGGACAGGGGAATCAGCCCCAGCATTTT
>NA|NA|TRBJ2-5|TRBV5-8
CASSLPGLGGQETQYF
TGTGCCAGCAGCTTACCAGGGCTTGGGGGGCAAGAGACCCAGTACTTC
>NA|NA|TRBJ1-6|TRBV7-3
CASSASGLGSPLHF
TGTGCCAGCAGCGCATCAGGATTAGGATCACCCCTCCACTTT
>NA|many|TRBJ1-1|TRBV6-2/TRBV6-3
CASSYSTATEAFF
TGTGCCAGCAGTTACTCGACCGCCACTGAAGCTTTCTTT
>NA|many|TRBJ1-1|TRBV7-9
CASGTSGRGNEAFF
TGTGCCAGCGGTACTAGCGGACGGGGCAATGAAGCTTTCTTT
>NA|NA|TRBJ2-3|TRBV29-1
CSVEQGRGTDTQYF
TGCAGCGTTGAACAGGGCCGGGGGACAGATACGCAGTATTTT
>NA|NA|TRBJ2-6|TRBV6-5
CASTREGSSGANVLTF
TGTGCCAGCACACGAGAGGGAAGCTCTGGGGCCAACGTCCTGACTTTC
>NA|many|TRBJ2-3|TRBV5-1
CASSTSTDTQYF
TGTGCCAGCAGCACAAGCACAGATACGCAGTATTTT
>NA|many|TRBJ2-4|TRBV5-1
CASSPIRSFKNIQYF
TGCGCCAGCAGCCCCATTAGGTCGTTTAAAAACATTCAGTACTTC
>TRBD1|few|TRBJ2-3|TRBV6-5
CASSSRGRATDTQYF
TGTGCCAGCAGTTCCAGGGGGCGAGCGACAGATACGCAGTATTTT
>NA|many|TRBJ1-5|TRBV7-2
CASSREHSNQPQHF
TGTGCCAGCAGCCGAGAACATAGCAATCAGCCCCAGCATTTT
>NA|NA|TRBJ2-5|TRBV20-1
CSANFREETQYF
TGCAGTGCTAATTTCAGGGAGGAGACCCAGTACTTC
>TRBD1|few|TRBJ1-1|TRBV5-1
CASSYVTGGATEAFF
TGCGCCAGCAGCTATGTGACAGGGGGTGCCACTGAAGCTTTCTTT
>TRBD1|few|TRBJ1-1|TRBV7-8
CASSSRQGEGTEAFF
TGTGCCAGCAGCTCGAGACAGGGTGAGGGCACTGAAGCTTTCTTT
>NA|NA|TRBJ1-6|TRBV12-3/TRBV12-4
CASAANRANSPLHF
TGTGCCAGCGCAGCAAACAGGGCTAATTCACCCCTCCACTTT
>NA|few|TRBJ1-2|TRBV7-2
CASSPSPGDYGYTF
TGTGCCAGCAGCCCCTCCCCAGGAGACTATGGCTACACCTTC
>TRBD1|many|TRBJ2-7|TRBV10-3
CAIAQDRGAEQYF
TGTGCCATCGCTCAGGACAGGGGTGCCGAGCAGTACTTC
>TRBD2|NA|TRBJ2-1|TRBV5-1
CASSYGTSGNNEQFF
TGCGCCAGCAGTTACGGGACTAGCGGAAACAATGAGCAGTTCTTC
>NA|many|TRBJ2-7|TRBV21-1
CASSKDLSSYEQYF
TGTGCCAGCAGCAAAGATCTCAGCTCCTACGAGCAGTACTTC
>NA|NA|TRBJ1-3|TRBV20-1
CSAREVTSGNTIYF
TGCAGTGCTAGAGAGGTGACATCTGGAAACACCATATATTTT
>TRBD1|many|TRBJ2-4|TRBV5-6
CASSLQGATKNIQYF
TGTGCCAGCAGCTTACAGGGGGCGACCAAAAACATTCAGTACTTC
>NA|few|TRBJ2-7|TRBV7-3
CASSPQGGFYEQYF
TGTGCCAGCAGCCCCCAGGGGGGCTTTTACGAGCAGTACTTC
>TRBD1|many|TRBJ1-2|TRBV27
CASRRTGRDGYTF
TGTGCCAGCAGGCGGACAGGGAGGGATGGCTACACCTTC
>NA|few|TRBJ2-2|TRBV6-5
CASSVQRGELFF
TGTGCCAGCAGTGTACAGCGCGGGGAGCTGTTTTTT
>NA|medium-sized|TRBJ2-3|TRBV7-6
CASSLASTDTQYF
TGTGCCAGCAGCTTAGCTAGCACAGATACGCAGTATTTT
>NA|few|TRBJ1-1|TRBV7-2
CASSSHHGTEAFF
TGTGCCAGCAGCTCCCATCACGGCACTGAAGCTTTCTTT
>NA|NA|TRBJ2-3|TRBV4-3
CASSQPPLGARSTDTQYF
TGCGCCAGCAGCCAACCCCCCTTGGGGGCTCGGAGCACAGATACGCAGTATTTT
>NA|NA|TRBJ2-7|TRBV6-6
CASSYSRYEQYF
TGTGCCAGCAGTTACTCGAGGTACGAGCAGTACTTC
>NA|few|TRBJ1-1|TRBV20-1
CSAIQPNTEAFF
TGCAGTGCTATTCAGCCGAACACTGAAGCTTTCTTT
>NA|many|TRBJ1-5|TRBV7-2
CASSLGALQPQHF
TGTGCCAGCAGCTTAGGGGCCCTACAGCCCCAGCATTTT